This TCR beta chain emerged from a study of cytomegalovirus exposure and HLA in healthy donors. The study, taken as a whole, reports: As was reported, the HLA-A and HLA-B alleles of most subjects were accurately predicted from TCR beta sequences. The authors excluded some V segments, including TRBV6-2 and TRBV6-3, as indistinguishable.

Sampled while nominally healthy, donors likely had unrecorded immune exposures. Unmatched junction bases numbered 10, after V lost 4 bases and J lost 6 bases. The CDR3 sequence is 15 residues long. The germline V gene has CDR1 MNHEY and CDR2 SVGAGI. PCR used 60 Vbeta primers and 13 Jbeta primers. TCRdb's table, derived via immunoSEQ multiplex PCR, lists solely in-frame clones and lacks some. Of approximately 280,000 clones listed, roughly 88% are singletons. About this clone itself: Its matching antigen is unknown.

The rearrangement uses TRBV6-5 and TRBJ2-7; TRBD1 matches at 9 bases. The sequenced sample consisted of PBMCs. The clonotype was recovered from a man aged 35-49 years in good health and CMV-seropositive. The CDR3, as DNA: TGTGCCAGCAGTTTGACAGGGGGGGCGCCGGCCGAGCAGTACTTC. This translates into CASSLTGGAPAEQYF.